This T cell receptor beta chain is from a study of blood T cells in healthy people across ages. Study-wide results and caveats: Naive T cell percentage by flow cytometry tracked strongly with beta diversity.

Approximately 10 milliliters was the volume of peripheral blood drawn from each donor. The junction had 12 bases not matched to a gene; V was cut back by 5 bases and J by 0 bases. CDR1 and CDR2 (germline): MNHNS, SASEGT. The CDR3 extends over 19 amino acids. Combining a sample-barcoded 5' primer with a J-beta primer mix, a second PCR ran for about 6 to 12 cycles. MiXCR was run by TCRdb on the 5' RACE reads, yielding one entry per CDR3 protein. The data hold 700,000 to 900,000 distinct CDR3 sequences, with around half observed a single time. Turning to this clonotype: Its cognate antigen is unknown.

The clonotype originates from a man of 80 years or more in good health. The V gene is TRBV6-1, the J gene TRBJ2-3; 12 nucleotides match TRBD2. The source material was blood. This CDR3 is CASSPKTSGSWASTDTQYF. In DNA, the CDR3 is TGTGCCAGCAGTCCGAAGACTAGCGGGAGTTGGGCTAGCACAGATACGCAGTATTTT.